These T cell receptor beta chains were read from a single sample in a study of cytomegalovirus exposure and HLA in healthy donors. Generated by immunoSEQ multiplex PCR, the TCRdb table keeps only in-frame clones and is missing some. The top ten hold over 12% of the sample, which has about 96,000 clones, roughly 79% seen once. The sample was PBMCs. These TCRs come from a woman aged 70-85 years in good health and CMV-seropositive. CDR3s include the opening cysteine and the closing phenylalanine or tryptophan.

j_call,v_call,cdr3_aa
TRBJ2-2,TRBV18,CASSREGTGELFF
TRBJ1-6,TRBV7-2,CASSLGAYNSPLHF
TRBJ2-3,TRBV5-1,CASSERSFTDTQYF
TRBJ2-6,TRBV2,CASLSVSGANVLTF
TRBJ1-1,TRBV6-5,CAAIGHLNTEAFF
TRBJ2-3,TRBV7-2,CASSQSTDTQYF
TRBJ2-1,TRBV9,CASSVGVGSGRALVSYNEQFF
-,TRBV5-1,CASSFRDRGAPYEQYF
TRBJ2-7,TRBV5-4,CASSLDTRYEQYF
TRBJ2-1,TRBV7-3,CASSWTSGPNEQFF
TRBJ1-2,TRBV5-6,CASSFSGGEISSYGYTF
TRBJ2-1,TRBV28,CASSPGGTNYNEQFF
TRBJ1-2,TRBV4-3,CASSQSQNAMFRNGYTF
TRBJ2-5,TRBV28,CASSHWTSGSFQETQYF
TRBJ2-1,TRBV2,CASTTGGTGNNEQFF
TRBJ2-7,TRBV7-2,CASSLGTSGIEQYF
TRBJ2-4,TRBV4-3,CASSQDWGQGGLAKNIQYF
TRBJ2-3,TRBV5-5,CASSSPGSSTDTQYF